The 21 T cell receptor beta chains listed next were all sequenced from one sample in a study of identical twins' blood T cells. TCRdb re-analysed the 5' RACE reads in MiXCR, keeping a single row per CDR3 protein. The sample carries about 370,000 distinct CDR3 sequences, 25% to 35% recorded once. Input material: PBMCs. These receptors all stem from a woman aged 18-49 years in good health.

This clonotype was seen more than once but under ten times. V is TRBV5-6 and J is TRBJ1-1; D not resolved. Trimming pared 0 bases from V and 6 bases from J, leaving 6 bases between. CDR1 and CDR2 from the germline V gene are SGHDT and YYEEEE. CDR3 size: 12 residues. The CDR3 nucleotides read TGTGCCAGCAGCTTGGAGGGCGCTGAAGCTTTCTTT. Translated: CASSLEGAEAFF. The full variable domain, completed using reference TRBV5-6 and TRBJ1-1, is DAGVTQSPTHLIKTRGQQVTLRCSPKSGHDTVSWYQQALGQGPQFIFQYYEEEERQRGNFPDRFSGHQFPNYSSELNVNALLLGDSALYLCASSLEGAEAFFGQGTRLTVV.

The rearrangement uses TRBV6-6 and TRBJ2-3, with 10 bases aligning to TRBD2. There are 16 residues in the CDR3. The germline gives CDR1 MNHNY, CDR2 SVGAGI (reference sequence). The ends lost 6 bases at V and 3 bases at J; junction bases unmatched: 9. The CDR3 loop is CASSPPAGGLTDTQYF. DNA for the CDR3: TGTGCCAGCAGCCCCCCAGCGGGAGGGCTTACAGATACGCAGTATTTT.

The chain uses TRBV7-9 and TRBJ1-5; 7 nucleotides agree with TRBD1. Germline values: CDR1 SEHNR, CDR2 FQNEAQ (reference sequence). V lost 5 bases to trimming and J lost 0 bases; unmatched junction nucleotides: 4. The CDR3 covers 15 residues. Written as DNA, the CDR3 is TGTGCCAGCAGCGAGCAGGGGGATAGCAATCAGCCCCAGCATTTT. Protein product: CASSEQGDSNQPQHF. The complete variable domain, with remaining parts taken from reference TRBV7-9 and TRBJ1-5, reads DTGVSQNPRHKITKRGQNVTFRCDPISEHNRLYWYRQTLGQGPEFLTYFQNEAQLEKSRLLSDRFSAERPKGSFSTLEIQRTEQGDSAMYLCASSEQGDSNQPQHFGDGTRLSIL.

For this clonotype: A much larger clonotype is one base distant, so this may be a read error. The genes are TRBV19 and TRBJ1-5; weak D call: TRBD1 (5 bases). The CDR3 length is 13 residues. Germline CDR1 LNHDA, CDR2 SQIVND (reference sequence). The germline V and J ends were trimmed by 9 bases and 2 bases, with 11 bases remaining between them. The CDR3 nucleotides read TGTGCCAGCAACTTAGGGGGCAATCAGCCCCAGCATTTT. This gives the protein CASNLGGNQPQHF.

Worth noting for this clonotype: Its ends do not fully match the called genes, so a read error is possible. The chain carries TRBV5-1 and TRBJ1-2; D is undetermined. This CDR3 region has 16 residues. Germline-derived CDR1 and CDR2 are SGHRS and YFSETQ. This CDR3 reads CAGSLGVSSANYGYTF. The CDR3 bases are TGCGCCGGCAGCTTGGGCGTCAGCTCAGCTAACTATGGCTACACCTTC.

This chain connects TRBV12-3 or TRBV12-4 to TRBJ2-7; perhaps D is TRBD1 or TRBD2 (5 bases each). Between the trimmed V and J ends, which lost 6 bases and 0 bases, there was a span of 12 bases. CDR3 length: 14 amino acids. The CDR3 nucleotides read TGTGCCAGCAGGTGGGACGGGTACTCCTACGAGCAGTACTTC. Amino acid sequence: CASRWDGYSYEQYF.

The chain combines TRBV11-2 with TRBJ1-1; D uncertain. Germline-derived CDR1 and CDR2 are SGHAT and FQNNGV. CDR3 length: 12 amino acids. V lost 5 bases, J lost 9 bases, and 13 bases lay in between. The CDR3 DNA reads as TGTGCCAGCAGCCCCCCCGCACGTCAAGCTTTCTTT. Protein sequence: CASSPPARQAFF. The variable domain in full, completed from reference TRBV11-2 and TRBJ1-1, reads EAGVAQSPRYKIIEKRQSVAFWCNPISGHATLYWYQQILGQGPKLLIQFQNNGVVDDSQLPKDRFSAERLKGVDSTLKIQPAKLEDSAVYLCASSPPARQAFFGQGTRLTVV.

The sample holds a few counts of this clonotype. The chain uses TRBV3-1 and TRBJ2-2; tentative D call: TRBD2 (6 bases). Trimming removed 4 bases from V and 7 bases from J, with 19 bases in between. In germline, CDR1 is LGHDT, CDR2 YNNKEL (reference sequence). The CDR3 is made up of 16 amino acids. The CDR3 sequence: CASSRVGRTAVGELFF. The CDR3 DNA sequence: TGTGCCAGCAGCCGGGTTGGGAGGACCGCAGTCGGGGAGCTGTTTTTT.

The chain uses TRBV5-1 and TRBJ1-1, with D possibly being TRBD1 (6 bases). In germline, CDR1 is SGHRS, CDR2 YFSETQ. The CDR3 has 14 residues. The V gene lost 4 bases and the J gene lost 4 bases, with 14 bases spanning the gap. CDR3 coding DNA: TGCGCCAGCAGCCAAATTCAGGGGAGCACTGAAGCTTTCTTT. This codes for CASSQIQGSTEAFF. The whole variable domain, remainder taken from reference TRBV5-1 and TRBJ1-1, is KAGVTQTPRYLIKTRGQQVTLSCSPISGHRSVSWYQQTPGQGLQFLFEYFSETQRNKGNFPGRFSGRQFSNSRSEMNVSTLELGDSALYLCASSQIQGSTEAFFGQGTRLTVV.

Only a few counts were recorded for this clonotype. J is TRBJ2-7 and V is TRBV7-6, with TRBD2 as a possible D gene (5 bases). CDR3 length: 13 amino acids. CDR1 is SGHVS, CDR2 FNYEAQ, per germline. V gave up 2 bases and J gave up 3 bases, with 8 bases separating them. The CDR3 is CASSLSGDYEQYF. In DNA form, the CDR3 reads TGTGCCAGCAGCTTATCCGGGGACTACGAGCAGTACTTC.

V gene TRBV29-1 combines with J gene TRBJ2-3, with D hard to call. The CDR3 contains 12 residues. V was clipped by 7 bases and J by 1 base, with 9 bases between them. From germline, CDR1 is SQVTM and CDR2 ANQGSEA. The CDR3 DNA follows: TGCAGCGGCGTACGGGGCACAGATACGCAGTATTTT. Its protein is CSGVRGTDTQYF.

This clonotype was counted a few times. The V gene is TRBV18, the J gene TRBJ2-2; the D gene is possibly TRBD1 (5 bases). CDR3 length: 15 amino acids. Per germline, CDR1 KGHSH and CDR2 LQKENI. With 3 bases removed from V and 2 bases from J, the gap between germline ends came to 10 bases. As DNA, the CDR3 is TGTGCCAGCTCACCGTACGACAGTAACACCGGGGAGCTGTTTTTT. It specifies CASSPYDSNTGELFF.

This clonotype was counted only a few times. This chain connects TRBV7-9 to TRBJ1-1, with TRBD1 identical over 9 bases. With V trimmed by 1 base and J by 1 base, 1 base remained unmatched. The CDR3 runs to 15 residues. The germline gives CDR1 SEHNR, CDR2 FQNEAQ (reference sequence). CDR3: CASSLDRGRNTEAFF. For the CDR3, the DNA is TGTGCCAGCAGCTTAGACAGGGGGCGGAACACTGAAGCTTTCTTT.

CDR3 sequence reads: CASSEWQNEQYF. Here the CDR3 DNA reads TGTGCCAGCAGTGAGTGGCAGAACGAGCAGTACTTC. The chain uses TRBV2 and TRBJ2-7; no clear D. In germline, CDR1 is SNHLY, CDR2 FYNNEI. The V and J ends lost 3 bases and 5 bases respectively, with 8 bases between them. The CDR3 has 12 residues. The entire variable domain, with the rest obtained from reference TRBV2 and TRBJ2-7, is as follows: EPEVTQTPSHQVTQMGQEVILRCVPISNHLYFYWYRQILGQKVEFLVSFYNNEISEKSEIFDDQFSVERPDGSNFTLKIRSTKLEDSAMYFCASSEWQNEQYFGPGTRLTVT.

A word on this clonotype: Possible read error: a much larger clone is one base away. The rearrangement joins TRBV11-2 to TRBJ1-2, with 7 bases matching TRBD1. This CDR3 has 12 amino acids. Germline V gene sequence: CDR1 SGHAT, CDR2 FQNNGV. Unmatched junction bases numbered 2, after V lost 3 bases and J lost 7 bases. The CDR3 DNA is TGTGCCAGCAGCTTCGACAGGGCTGGCTACACCTTC. It codes for CASSFDRAGYTF.

This chain links TRBV7-9 with TRBJ1-4, with D possibly being TRBD1 (5 bases). Germline assignment: CDR1 SEHNR and CDR2 FQNEAQ (reference sequence). CDR3 length: 15 amino acids. Trimming removed 3 bases from V and 3 bases from J, with 11 bases in between. CDR3 protein: CASSLGLQANEKLFF. The CDR3 DNA reads TGTGCCAGCAGCTTGGGACTCCAAGCTAATGAAAAACTGTTTTTT. Drawing the rest from reference TRBV7-9 and TRBJ1-4, the complete variable domain is DTGVSQNPRHKITKRGQNVTFRCDPISEHNRLYWYRQTLGQGPEFLTYFQNEAQLEKSRLLSDRFSAERPKGSFSTLEIQRTEQGDSAMYLCASSLGLQANEKLFFGSGTQLSVL.

This clonotype was observed a few times. The genes are TRBV20-1 and TRBJ2-1, with a tentative D call TRBD2 (7 bases). Germline V CDR1 and CDR2: DFQATT, SNEGSKA (reference sequence). This CDR3 has 15 amino acids. With 4 bases removed from V and 8 bases from J, the gap between germline ends came to 21 bases. CDR3 loop: CSAIFGGGPPDEQFF. The CDR3 coding sequence is TGCAGTGCTATCTTTGGGGGGGGGCCTCCCGATGAGCAGTTCTTC.

This chain connects TRBV10-3 to TRBJ1-5; tentative D call: TRBD1 (5 bases). V was cut by 9 bases and J by 3 bases, with 12 bases left in between. Germline V gene lookup returns CDR1 ENHRY and CDR2 SYGVKD. The CDR3 consists of 13 residues. CDR3 bases: TGTGCCATAAATGAGGGGAACAATCAGCCCCAGCATTTT. It encodes CAINEGNNQPQHF.

The chain recombines TRBV19 with TRBJ1-2; D possibly corresponds to TRBD1 (5 bases). The CDR3 sequence is 12 residues long. Germline CDR1 and CDR2: LNHDA and SQIVND (reference sequence). With 11 bases removed from V and 4 bases from J, the gap between germline ends came to 14 bases. The CDR3 here is CAAGRGVYGYTF. Here the CDR3 DNA reads TGTGCCGCCGGACGAGGGGTCTATGGCTACACCTTC.

This clonotype showed up just a few times. The V and J genes are TRBV6-6 and TRBJ2-3, with 8 bases that match TRBD2. The ends lost 6 bases at V and 2 bases at J; junction bases unmatched: 7. The CDR3 extends over 15 amino acids. Germline-derived CDR1 and CDR2 are MNHNY and SVGAGI (reference sequence). The CDR3 sequence: CASRRSGGITDTQYF. DNA for the CDR3: TGTGCCAGCAGACGTTCGGGGGGGATCACAGATACGCAGTATTTT.

This clonotype was counted at least ten times. This sequence joins TRBV4-3 and TRBJ1-1, with TRBD1 matching over 7 bases. The germline gives CDR1 LGHNA, CDR2 YSLEER. Germline trimming cut 2 bases from V and 4 bases from J; bases unmatched to any gene: 1. CDR3 length equals 13 residues. Written as DNA, the CDR3 is TGCGCCAGCAGCCAAAGACAGGGCACTGAAGCTTTCTTT. This codes for CASSQRQGTEAFF.